A selection of T cell receptor beta chains follows, all from one sample in a study of post-analysis software for immune sequencing data. TCRdb reanalysed the PCR reads using MiXCR and keeps one entry per CDR3 protein. Seen here are hundreds of thousands of distinct CDR3 sequences, 30% observed once, and the top ten hold approximately 0.55%. Sequencing was carried out using blood. These receptors all stem from a girl aged 5-17 years with multiple sclerosis. CDR3s leave out the opening cysteine and the closing phenylalanine or tryptophan. Each record gives: J gene, D gene, clone size, V gene, CDR3 protein. D genes are given only for firm matches. Part of the rows lack a size; the others show once, few, many or a class for expanded clones.

j_gene: TRBJ2-1
d_gene: TRBD1
abundance: few
v_gene: TRBV2
CDR3aa: ASNPDREYNEQF

j_gene: TRBJ2-1
d_gene: TRBD2
abundance: NA
v_gene: TRBV7-2
CDR3aa: ASSREGGNIISYNEQF

j_gene: TRBJ2-4
d_gene: NA
abundance: NA
v_gene: TRBV29-1
CDR3aa: SVSSQAKNIQY

j_gene: TRBJ2-3
d_gene: NA
abundance: NA
v_gene: TRBV19
CDR3aa: ASSPEFGGVTDTQY

j_gene: TRBJ1-2
d_gene: NA
abundance: NA
v_gene: TRBV6-5
CDR3aa: ASSLKPLTTNYGYT

j_gene: TRBJ2-5
d_gene: NA
abundance: few
v_gene: TRBV20-1
CDR3aa: RGGTADQETQY

j_gene: TRBJ2-7
d_gene: NA
abundance: many
v_gene: TRBV3-1
CDR3aa: ASSQAGPGEQY

j_gene: TRBJ1-6
d_gene: NA
abundance: NA
v_gene: TRBV2
CDR3aa: ASTLGGRNINSPLH

j_gene: TRBJ1-5
d_gene: NA
abundance: many
v_gene: TRBV20-1
CDR3aa: SARDPGNNQPQH

j_gene: TRBJ2-1
d_gene: TRBD2
abundance: NA
v_gene: TRBV24-1
CDR3aa: ATSDPTGGSYNEQF